Each of the 11 T cell receptor beta chains below was sequenced from the same sample in a study of blood T cell repertoires in COVID-19. Data came from immunoSEQ multiplex PCR; TCRdb stores just in-frame clones and leaves some out. This table has about 180,000 clones, around 85% appearing once. The sequenced sample was peripheral blood. Receptors originate from an elderly woman with acute or convalescent COVID-19.

This clone has more than one count but fewer than ten. V and J are TRBV2 and TRBJ2-7; 7 nucleotides line up with TRBD2. V trimming: 7 bases; J trimming: 3 bases; junction bases outside the gene matches: 6. CDR1 is SNHLY, CDR2 FYNNEI, per germline. The CDR3 spans 13 residues. The CDR3 DNA reads TGTGCCAGCAAACTAGCGCCCTACTACGAGCAGTACTTC. This encodes CASKLAPYYEQYF.

The chain joins TRBV25-1 to TRBJ1-6; a possible D gene is TRBD1 (6 bases). V was cut by 6 bases and J by 6 bases, with 9 bases left in between. This CDR3 comprises 13 residues. CDR1 MGHDK and CDR2 SYGVNS come from the germline V gene. CDR3 nucleotide sequence: TGTGCCAGCAGAGCAGGGGTTAATTCACCCCTCCACTTT. It yields the protein CASRAGVNSPLHF.

The genes are TRBV3-1 (or the pseudogene TRBV3-2) and TRBJ1-6; D gene uncertain. V lost 0 bases and J lost 1, with 10 bases in between. Germline-derived CDR1 and CDR2 are LGHDT and YNNKEL (reference sequence). This CDR3 is built from 17 residues. This CDR3 reads CASSQDLGGSYNSPLHF. The CDR3 DNA is TGTGCCAGCAGCCAAGATCTGGGAGGGTCCTATAATTCACCCCTCCACTTT.

The chain uses TRBV15 and TRBJ2-5; no clear D gene. V shed 1 base and J shed 2 bases, with 14 bases lying between them. This CDR3 has 16 amino acids. Per the germline V gene, CDR1 is LNHNV and CDR2 is YYDKDF (reference sequence). The CDR3 DNA reads TGTGCCACCAGCAGAGGGCGAGGAGCCACTCAAGAGACCCAGTACTTC. Translated, it gives CATSRGRGATQETQYF.

J is TRBJ2-2 and V is TRBV20-1; D is uncertain. The CDR3 covers 11 residues. V lost 7 bases, J lost 4 bases, and 7 bases lay in between. Germline CDR1 reads DFQATT; CDR2 reads SNEGSKA (reference sequence). DNA for the CDR3: TGCAGTGTCCGGGTCACCGGGGAGCTGTTTTTT. This translates into CSVRVTGELFF.

The gene calls are TRBV7-2 and TRBJ1-5, with 7 bases matching TRBD1. The V segment lost 1 base and the J segment 5 bases; nucleotides outside the gene matches: 11. This CDR3 contains 17 residues. Germline-derived CDR1 and CDR2 are SGHTA and FQGNSA. In DNA, the CDR3 is TGTGCCAGCAGCTTAGTTGAGGGGGCGAGATCCCATCAGCCCCAGCATTTT. Protein: CASSLVEGARSHQPQHF.

The V and J genes are TRBV6-2 or TRBV6-3 and TRBJ1-2, with 7 bases lining up with TRBD1. The CDR3 is 15 residues long. From germline, CDR1 is MNHEY and CDR2 SVGEGT. With 2 bases clipped from V and 7 bases from J, the junction kept 10 bases outside the gene matches. The CDR3 coding sequence is TGTGCCAGCAGTTACACCGGGACAGTAATACGTGGCTACACCTTC. Protein: CASSYTGTVIRGYTF.

The chain joins TRBV7-2 to TRBJ1-4; D unresolved. Germline V gene lookup returns CDR1 SGHTA and CDR2 FQGNSA. Trimming shortened V by 5 bases and J by 7 bases, and 17 bases separated the two germline ends. The CDR3 totals 15 residues. CDR3 in DNA: TGTGCCAGCAGCCAAGGAGGGCAGGCAGGTGAAAAACTGTTTTTT. Its protein is CASSQGGQAGEKLFF.

This chain joins TRBV7-2 and TRBJ2-5; tentatively, D is TRBD2 (5 bases). V lost 11 bases to trimming and J lost 1 base, with 17 bases between them. The CDR3 is 14 residues long. Germline loops: CDR1 SGHTA, CDR2 FQGNSA. The CDR3 loop is CAPPGCLSQETQYF. DNA of the CDR3: TGTGCCCCCCCGGGATGTTTGAGCCAAGAGACCCAGTACTTC.

The chain couples TRBV11-2 to TRBJ1-1, with TRBD1 identical over 9 bases. The CDR3 is 13 residues long. With 8 bases clipped from V and 1 base from J, the junction kept 2 bases outside the gene matches. The V gene's germline CDR1 is SGHAT and CDR2 FQNNGV. The CDR3 sequence is CASGDRANTEAFF. The DNA for the CDR3 is TGTGCCAGCGGGGACAGGGCGAACACTGAAGCTTTCTTT.

This sequence joins TRBV5-1 and TRBJ1-6, with a tentative D call TRBD1 (5 bases). The CDR3 has 16 residues. Trimming took off 0 bases at V and 3 bases at J, with 10 bases between the two ends. CDR1 is SGHRS and CDR2 is YFSETQ in the germline V gene. The CDR3 DNA sequence: TGCGCCAGCAGCTTGGAAGGGGCCAGCTATAATTCACCCCTCCACTTT. Its protein product is CASSLEGASYNSPLHF.